The clone carrying this T cell receptor (beta chain) was seen only a few times. Antigen unknown. The data stem from a study of blood T cells in healthy people across ages. Across the study: With template switching, about one barcoded beta molecule was captured per two T cells.

With a J-beta primer mix and a sample-barcoded 5' primer, a second PCR ran about 6 to 11 cycles. One entry per CDR3 protein, called by TCRdb with MiXCR from the 5' RACE reads. Among about 640,000 distinct CDR3 sequences listed, 58% were seen once. Whole-study results and caveats: It was found that TCR beta diversity correlated strongly with the percentage of naive T cells. With donor CMV status unknown, expanded clonotype changes were possibly confounded.

CDR3 length equals 18 residues. After removal of 1 base from V and 3 bases from J, the junction contained 11 bases not matched to a gene. Germline V gene sequence: CDR1 SGHRS, CDR2 YFSETQ. The clonotype originates from a man in his sixties in good health. The specimen was blood. V usage is TRBV5-1 and J usage is TRBJ2-3; TRBD1 matches 10 bases. CDR3 DNA: TGCGCCAGCAGCTTGTCCACCTTGGGACAGGGGCAGACAGATACGCAGTATTTT. Translation gives CASSLSTLGQGQTDTQYF.